This T cell receptor (beta chain) was found in a study of T-cell reconstitution after alpha-beta-depleted transplantation in children. Unique molecular identifiers were incorporated into the prepared TCRbeta library. TCRdb reprocessed the PCR reads with MiXCR, giving one entry per CDR3 protein. The table has about 360,000 distinct CDR3 sequences, 10% to 15% seen once. The V gene end was trimmed by 5 bases and the J gene end by 7 bases; junction bases not matched to a gene: 10. The germline CDR1 and CDR2 sequences are DFQATT and SNEGSKA (reference sequence). This CDR3 is 13 amino acids long. This clonotype turned up a few times.

Here the sequenced sample was PBMCs, taken from the stem cell graft. This chain connects TRBV20-1 to TRBJ1-2; 7 bases align to TRBD1. The receptor's source is a human donor who donated a stem cell graft to a child with Fanconi anemia. The CDR3 sequence: CSAAIQGSLGYTF. CDR3 DNA sequence: TGCAGTGCTGCAATACAGGGGTCCCTTGGCTACACCTTC.